Below are 14 T cell receptor beta chains sequenced from a single sample in a study of T-cell memory formation after mild COVID-19. Each CDR3 protein is one row after TCRdb ran MiXCR on the 5' RACE reads. The sample has 300,000 to 400,000 distinct CDR3 sequences, 15% to 20% seen once. Material for sequencing was PBMCs or a T cell subset sorted from them (not recorded which). The receptor set was obtained from a man aged 18 to 29 who had mild COVID-19 (a few samples of this study predate the infection). Cell type and time point are not known.

V gene TRBV4-2 combines with J gene TRBJ1-1, with D perhaps matching TRBD1 (5 bases). Per the germline V gene, CDR1 is LGHNA and CDR2 is YNFKEQ. The V end lost 7 bases, the J end lost 4 bases, and 16 bases lay between the germline ends. CDR3 size: 14 residues. The chain's CDR3 is CASTTRRGVTEAFF. The CDR3 nucleotides read TGTGCCAGCACCACCCGGAGGGGTGTCACTGAAGCTTTCTTT.

The chain combines TRBV20-1 with TRBJ1-1; D is unclear. V lost 6 bases, J lost 1 base, and 12 bases lay in between. The length of the CDR3 is 13 residues. Germline assignment: CDR1 DFQATT and CDR2 SNEGSKA (reference sequence). CDR3 loop: CSAGRVGNTEAFF. DNA of the CDR3: TGCAGTGCCGGCCGAGTGGGGAACACTGAAGCTTTCTTT.

This clonotype was picked up a small number of times. The genes are TRBV5-1 and TRBJ2-2; tentatively, D is TRBD2 (5 bases). Germline-derived CDR1 and CDR2 are SGHRS and YFSETQ. The CDR3 sequence is 15 residues long. Trimming pared 7 bases from V and 0 bases from J, leaving 13 bases between. The CDR3 nucleotides read TGCGCCAGCCGAGGGATAGATCCGAACACCGGGGAGCTGTTTTTT. This translates into CASRGIDPNTGELFF.

The genes are TRBV19 and TRBJ2-7, with D maybe TRBD2 (6 bases). The CDR3 has 15 amino acids. Germline V lookup: CDR1 LNHDA, CDR2 SQIVND (reference sequence). The ends were cut back, 1 base at V and 6 bases at J, with 16 bases in the middle. CDR3 loop: CASSIALGGVVEQYF. In DNA form, the CDR3 reads TGTGCCAGTAGTATAGCCCTTGGAGGGGTCGTCGAGCAGTACTTC. The entire variable domain, with the rest obtained from reference TRBV19 and TRBJ2-7, is as follows: DGGITQSPKYLFRKEGQNVTLSCEQNLNHDAMYWYRQDPGQGLRLIYYSQIVNDFQKGDIAEGYSVSREKKESFPLTVTSAQKNPTAFYLCASSIALGGVVEQYFGPGTRLTVT.

The chain uses TRBV2 and TRBJ2-7, with D uncertain. Germline-derived CDR1 and CDR2 are SNHLY and FYNNEI. V lost 8 bases to trimming and J lost 5 bases, with 7 bases between them. The CDR3 extends over 10 amino acids. CDR3 amino acids: CASGRDEQYV. DNA for the CDR3: TGTGCCAGCGGAAGGGACGAGCAGTACGTC.

The sample holds a few counts of this clonotype. The rearrangement joins TRBV18 to TRBJ2-5; possibly TRBD1 for D (6 bases). V lost 0 bases and J lost 2, with 10 bases in between. This CDR3 comprises 15 residues. Per germline, CDR1 KGHSH and CDR2 LQKENI. In DNA form, the CDR3 reads TGTGCCAGCTCACCACCCCGGACAGATCAAGAGACCCAGTACTTC. Its translation is CASSPPRTDQETQYF.

This clonotype has more than one count but fewer than ten. The rearrangement links TRBV10-3 to TRBJ2-7; 9 bases fit TRBD1. Losses at the gene ends were 6 bases for V and 6 bases for J; bases not matched to a gene: 12. Germline lookup yields CDR1 ENHRY and CDR2 SYGVKD. The CDR3 spans 15 residues. The CDR3 protein is CAIRSGTGYTSEQYF. DNA for the CDR3: TGTGCCATCAGGTCAGGGACAGGGTATACAAGCGAGCAGTACTTC.

The chain uses TRBV12-3 or TRBV12-4 and TRBJ2-2; TRBD1 aligns across 8 bases. The CDR3 length is 14 residues. Germline trimming cut 6 bases from V and 7 bases from J; bases unmatched to any gene: 7. CDR3 region: CASRPTGASGELFF. As DNA, the CDR3 is TGTGCCAGCAGACCGACAGGGGCGAGCGGGGAGCTGTTTTTT.

This rearrangement joins TRBV7-2 to TRBJ2-3, with 8 bases that match TRBD2. CDR1 SGHTA and CDR2 FQGNSA come from the germline V gene. V lost 3 bases to trimming and J lost 2 bases; unmatched junction nucleotides: 4. This CDR3 comprises 15 residues. The CDR3 coding sequence is TGTGCCAGCAGCTTGAGGCGGGGGGCCACAGATACGCAGTATTTT. Amino acid sequence: CASSLRRGATDTQYF.

This clonotype was seen ten or more times. V gene TRBV5-1 combines with J gene TRBJ2-1; D is uncertain. The CDR3 has 11 residues. The germline CDR1 and CDR2 sequences are SGHRS and YFSETQ. Trimming removed 5 bases at V and 6 bases at J, with 6 bases between. The CDR3 DNA reads TGCGCCAGCAGGTTTGGCAATGAGCAGTTCTTC. It encodes CASRFGNEQFF.

V and J are TRBV7-2 and TRBJ2-7, with D possibly matching TRBD1 (6 bases). CDR1 SGHTA and CDR2 FQGNSA come from the germline V gene. There are 15 residues in the CDR3. Trimming cost V 1 base and J 7 bases, with 17 bases left between them. CDR3 loop: CASSLGQGILREQYF. The DNA of the CDR3 is TGTGCCAGCAGCTTAGGCCAGGGGATACTTCGGGAGCAGTACTTC. Filled out from reference TRBV7-2 and TRBJ2-7, the complete variable domain reads GAGVSQSPSNKVTEKGKDVELRCDPISGHTALYWYRQSLGQGLEFLIYFQGNSAPDKSGLPSDRFSAERTGGSVSTLTIQRTQQEDSAVYLCASSLGQGILREQYFGPGTRLTVT.

This clonotype has a handful of counts. The gene calls are TRBV7-9 and TRBJ2-7; the D gene is possibly TRBD1 (6 bases). The germline V gene encodes CDR1 SEHNR and CDR2 FQNEAQ (reference sequence). V was cut by 7 bases and J by 0 bases, with 13 bases left in between. The CDR3 is 14 amino acids. This CDR3 is CASTPTGFSYEQYF. The CDR3 nucleotides are TGTGCCAGCACCCCGACAGGATTCTCCTACGAGCAGTACTTC.

The chain has TRBV27 and TRBJ1-6, with no clear D. With 3 bases removed from V and 7 bases from J, the gap between germline ends came to 7 bases. CDR1 MNHEY and CDR2 SMNVEV come from the germline V gene (reference sequence). The CDR3 covers 13 residues. For the CDR3, the DNA is TGTGCCAGCAGTTTGGCTGGGAATTCACCCCTCCACTTT. Protein product: CASSLAGNSPLHF.

The chain has TRBV12-3 or TRBV12-4 and TRBJ2-1; 7 bases align to TRBD2. J gave up 8 bases and V 7 bases, and 11 bases lay outside the gene matches. The CDR3 is made up of 14 amino acids. The CDR3 sequence: CASTKMTSSYEQFF. CDR3 in DNA: TGTGCCAGCACTAAAATGACTAGCTCCTATGAGCAGTTCTTC.